These 15 T cell receptor beta chains were sequenced from one sample in a study of a mutant IDH1 vaccine in newly diagnosed glioma. These receptors are not linked to any known antigen. The time point denotes: week 23, last vaccination. The study gave 300 ug of mutant IDH1 20-mer peptide per vaccine dose, with topical imiquimod. Only in-frame clones appear in the TCRdb table, and some are missing; sequencing was by immunoSEQ multiplex PCR. The sample carries around 11,000 clones, approximately 89% recorded once. The sample here was PBMCs, taken from a glioma patient whose treatment included an IDH1 peptide vaccine. These receptors all come from a woman between 40 and 55 years old with glioma. Some clones in this sample may be carry-over from other donors' samples.

In its sample, this clone was seen once. The rearrangement joins TRBV6-6 to TRBJ1-6; D is perhaps TRBD1 (6 bases). The CDR3 has 13 amino acids. Trimming took off 5 bases at V and 6 bases at J, with 8 bases between the two ends. CDR1 is MNHNY and CDR2 is SVGAGI in the germline V gene (reference sequence). The CDR3 is CASSTGSNSPLHF. CDR3 bases: TGTGCCAGCAGTACAGGGTCTAATTCACCCCTCCACTTT.

The rearrangement uses TRBV7-6 and TRBJ1-3; TRBD1 matches at 8 bases. Germline CDR1 reads SGHVS; CDR2 reads FNYEAQ. The CDR3 is made up of 17 amino acids. J gave up 3 bases and V 1 base, and 8 bases lay outside the gene matches. CDR3 sequence (DNA): TGTGCCAGCAGCTTAGGGGCATCGGGACAGGTTGGAAACACCATATATTTT. It is translated as CASSLGASGQVGNTIYF.

The V and J genes are TRBV18 and TRBJ1-1; D remains ambiguous. The CDR3 runs to 15 residues. V shed 2 bases and J shed 1 base, with 11 bases lying between them. CDR1 and CDR2 from the germline V gene are KGHSH and LQKENI. CDR3 sequence reads: CASSPRAGSNTEAFF. The CDR3 DNA reads TGTGCCAGCTCACCAAGGGCAGGTTCGAACACTGAAGCTTTCTTT.

This chain uses TRBV28 with TRBJ2-7, with 8 bases identical to TRBD2. V trimming: 1 base; J trimming: 1 base; junction bases outside the gene matches: 3. The CDR3 loop spans 15 amino acids. Germline V CDR1 and CDR2: MDHEN, SYDVKM. CDR3 coding DNA: TGTGCCAGCAGTTTATACCGGGAGGGATCCTACGAGCAGTACTTC. Protein: CASSLYREGSYEQYF.

The J gene is TRBJ1-2, the V gene TRBV19; 9 positions match TRBD1. After removal of 5 bases from V and 7 bases from J, the junction contained 11 bases not matched to a gene. Germline CDR1 is LNHDA and CDR2 is SQIVND (reference sequence). The CDR3 extends over 15 amino acids. The CDR3 coding sequence is TGTGCCAGTAGTCAACCGGGACAGGGTCTGGGTGGCTACACCTTC. This translates into CASSQPGQGLGGYTF. Together with reference TRBV19 and TRBJ1-2, the CDR3 gives the full variable domain: DGGITQSPKYLFRKEGQNVTLSCEQNLNHDAMYWYRQDPGQGLRLIYYSQIVNDFQKGDIAEGYSVSREKKESFPLTVTSAQKNPTAFYLCASSQPGQGLGGYTFGSGTRLTVV.

The chain joins TRBV7-8 to TRBJ2-7; 7 positions match TRBD1. The CDR3 covers 14 residues. The germline gives CDR1 SGHVS, CDR2 FQNEAQ. V shed 4 bases, J shed 0 bases, and the junction held 3 bases outside the gene matches. This CDR3 is CASSSQGVSYEQYF. The CDR3 bases are TGTGCCAGCAGCTCTCAGGGGGTCTCCTACGAGCAGTACTTC. The full variable domain, rest sourced from reference TRBV7-8 and TRBJ2-7, is GAGVSQSPRYKVAKRGQDVALRCDPISGHVSLFWYQQALGQGPEFLTYFQNEAQLDKSGLPSDRFFAERPEGSVSTLKIQRTQQEDSAVYLCASSSQGVSYEQYFGPGTRLTVT.

The V gene is TRBV5-1, the J gene TRBJ2-1, with 13 nucleotides matching TRBD2. J was trimmed by 0 bases and V by 4 bases; bases with no gene match: 7. The germline gives CDR1 SGHRS, CDR2 YFSETQ. CDR3 length: 18 residues. The CDR3 spells CASSLGLAGVGSYNEQFF. CDR3 nucleotide sequence: TGCGCCAGCAGCCTTGGACTAGCGGGAGTTGGCTCCTACAATGAGCAGTTCTTC.

This chain links TRBV29-1 with TRBJ1-1; D is perhaps TRBD1 (5 bases). The V end was cut by 7 bases, the J end by 0 bases, with 21 bases between. The CDR3 length is 16 residues. CDR1 and CDR2 from the germline V gene are SQVTM and ANQGSEA. The CDR3 DNA is TGCAGCGCCGCTGGTAGGGGCGCATACATGAACACTGAAGCTTTCTTT. Translation gives CSAAGRGAYMNTEAFF.

The chain employs TRBV6-1 and TRBJ1-3; a possible D gene is TRBD1 (5 bases). Per the germline V gene, CDR1 is MNHNS and CDR2 is SASEGT. V lost 1 base, J lost 3 bases, and 10 bases lay in between. The CDR3 is made up of 15 amino acids. The CDR3 reads CASSEGLGGGNTIYF. Here the CDR3 DNA reads TGTGCCAGCAGTGAAGGGCTGGGGGGTGGAAACACCATATATTTT.

J is TRBJ2-1 and V is TRBV19, with D tentatively TRBD2 (5 bases). Germline V CDR1 and CDR2: LNHDA, SQIVND (reference sequence). V lost 5 bases to trimming and J lost 6 bases, with 11 bases between them. The CDR3 loop spans 13 amino acids. CDR3 loop: CASSWEIANEQFF. CDR3 nucleotide sequence: TGTGCCAGTAGTTGGGAGATCGCCAATGAGCAGTTCTTC.

This rearrangement joins TRBV18 to TRBJ1-1, with 9 bases aligning to TRBD1. The germline V gene encodes CDR1 KGHSH and CDR2 LQKENI. This CDR3 is 17 amino acids long. V lost 6 bases and J lost 8; bases outside the gene matches: 19. CDR3 sequence: CASSPQLKTGTGTEAFF. CDR3 coding DNA: TGTGCCAGCTCGCCTCAACTAAAGACCGGGACAGGGACAGAAGCTTTCTTT.

This chain uses TRBV10-3 with TRBJ2-7, with TRBD2 identical over 13 bases. The junction had 4 bases not matched to a gene; V was cut back by 0 bases and J by 5 bases. CDR1 and CDR2 from the germline V gene are ENHRY and SYGVKD. The CDR3 has 16 amino acids. CDR3 nucleotide sequence: TGTGCCATCAGTGAGTCCAGGACTAGCGGGAGTAACGAGCAGTACTTC. Translating it yields CAISESRTSGSNEQYF.

This clone has a handful of counts. V and J are TRBV7-3 and TRBJ2-1, with 9 bases identical to TRBD2. The CDR3 runs 15 residues. Germline CDR1 reads SGHTA; CDR2 reads FQGTGA. V lost 5 bases to trimming and J lost 6 bases; unmatched junction nucleotides: 8. The DNA of the CDR3 is TGTGCCAGCAGCCCCCTAGCGGGAATCGGCAATGAGCAGTTCTTC. Translation: CASSPLAGIGNEQFF.

The rearrangement uses TRBV7-3 and TRBJ2-1; 10 positions match TRBD2. There are 15 residues in the CDR3. Germline CDR1 is SGHTA and CDR2 is FQGTGA. With V trimmed by 5 bases and J by 8 bases, 9 bases remained unmatched. The DNA of the CDR3 is TGTGCCAGCAGCCGGAGCGGGACTAGCGCCGATGAGCAGTTCTTC. Protein product: CASSRSGTSADEQFF.

The chain has TRBV7-9 and TRBJ1-3; no definite D call. CDR1 SEHNR and CDR2 FQNEAQ come from the germline V gene (reference sequence). The CDR3 spans 15 residues. V lost 4 bases and J lost 0, with 10 bases in between. The CDR3 coding sequence is TGTGCCAGCAGCTCAGGACTCAACTCTGGAAACACCATATATTTT. Translated: CASSSGLNSGNTIYF.